The 18 T cell receptor beta chains below come from one sample, sequenced in a study of T cell changes during pregnancy in multiple sclerosis. Measured with immunoSEQ multiplex PCR; TCRdb has only the in-frame clones, and not every one. The sample carries tens of thousands of clones, roughly 92% recorded once. The sample here was CD4+ T cells from peripheral blood mononuclear cells, taken in the third trimester of pregnancy. The receptor source for this set is a female donor with multiple sclerosis, enrolled in a pregnancy study.

The J gene is TRBJ2-7, the V gene TRBV11-2; 13 nucleotides agree with TRBD2. This CDR3 region has 16 residues. V dropped 5 bases and J dropped 4; count of bases not matched to a gene: 8. The germline V gene encodes CDR1 SGHAT and CDR2 FQNNGV. CDR3 residues: CASSQGLAGVSYEQYF. Written as DNA, the CDR3 is TGTGCCAGCAGCCAAGGACTAGCGGGAGTTTCTTACGAGCAGTACTTC.

The gene calls are TRBV6-6 and TRBJ1-3; 9 nucleotides align to TRBD1. The CDR3 is 13 amino acids. The V segment lost 7 bases and the J segment 7 bases; nucleotides outside the gene matches: 5. Germline assignment: CDR1 MNHNY and CDR2 SVGAGI (reference sequence). In DNA form, the CDR3 reads TGTGCCAGCATCATGGGGACAGGGAACACCATATATTTT. Its translation: CASIMGTGNTIYF.

The chain carries TRBV27 and TRBJ2-7, with D possibly being TRBD2 (6 bases). Trimming cost V 4 bases and J 2 bases, with 12 bases left between them. CDR3 length equals 14 residues. From germline, CDR1 is MNHEY and CDR2 SMNVEV (reference sequence). The CDR3 region is CASSSSVGPYEQYF. CDR3 DNA: TGTGCCAGCAGTTCTAGCGTTGGTCCCTACGAGCAGTACTTC.

The chain employs TRBV18 and TRBJ2-7; TRBD1 agrees at 9 bases. The CDR3 has 15 residues. Losses at the gene ends were 4 bases for V and 4 bases for J; bases not matched to a gene: 8. The germline V gene encodes CDR1 KGHSH and CDR2 LQKENI. CDR3: CASSRKQGASYEQYF. The CDR3 DNA is TGTGCCAGCTCACGCAAACAGGGGGCGTCTTACGAGCAGTACTTC. Full variable domain (remainder filled in from reference TRBV18 and TRBJ2-7): NAGVMQNPRHLVRRRGQEARLRCSPMKGHSHVYWYRQLPEEGLKFMVYLQKENIIDESGMPKERFSAEFPKEGPSILRIQQVVRGDSAAYFCASSRKQGASYEQYFGPGTRLTVT.

The chain joins TRBV12-5 to TRBJ2-3, with D hard to call. With 5 bases removed from V and 0 bases from J, the gap between germline ends came to 9 bases. This CDR3 has 14 residues. Looked up from germline, CDR1 is LGHNT and CDR2 is FRNRAP. Here the CDR3 DNA reads TGTGCTAGTGGTCCTGAGGCTAGCACAGATACGCAGTATTTT. This encodes CASGPEASTDTQYF.

The chain recombines TRBV6-5 with TRBJ1-4; D may be TRBD1 (5 bases). Germline CDR1 MNHEY, CDR2 SVGAGI. The CDR3 sequence is 15 residues long. Trimming removed 6 bases from V and 4 bases from J, with 15 bases in between. CDR3 loop: CASRRRQSFNEKLFF. Here the CDR3 DNA reads TGTGCCAGCAGAAGAAGACAGTCTTTTAATGAAAAACTGTTTTTT.

This clone was counted once. The J gene is TRBJ2-5, the V gene TRBV28, with D maybe TRBD2 (6 bases). The germline gives CDR1 MDHEN, CDR2 SYDVKM. CDR3 size: 14 residues. With 1 base removed from V and 5 bases from J, the gap between germline ends came to 11 bases. The CDR3: CASSLSWGRETQYF. The CDR3 DNA sequence: TGTGCCAGCAGTTTATCGTGGGGGAGGGAGACCCAGTACTTC.

The V and J genes are TRBV30 and TRBJ1-5; D gene ambiguous. Germline lookup yields CDR1 GTSNPN and CDR2 SVGIG (reference sequence). V dropped 2 bases and J dropped 7 bases, with 15 bases sitting between them. The CDR3 contains 14 residues. This CDR3 reads CAWSLMGSRQPQHF. The CDR3 nucleotides read TGTGCCTGGAGTTTAATGGGGAGCCGGCAGCCCCAGCATTTT.

V and J are TRBV10-3 and TRBJ2-7, with D possibly TRBD1 on 7 matching bases. CDR1 is ENHRY, CDR2 SYGVKD, per germline. The CDR3 covers 15 residues. V lost 0 bases and J lost 4, with 13 bases in between. The CDR3 sequence is CAISESGGGLYEQYF. The DNA for the CDR3 is TGTGCCATCAGTGAGTCAGGAGGGGGCTTGTACGAGCAGTACTTC.

J is TRBJ1-5 and V is TRBV28; 7 positions agree with TRBD1. The CDR3 covers 11 residues. The junction had 6 bases not matched to a gene; V was cut back by 4 bases and J by 15 bases. Germline V gene data show CDR1 as MDHEN and CDR2 as SYDVKM. The DNA of the CDR3 is TGTGCCAGCAGTTCGGACAGGAGCCCGCATTTT. Translating it yields CASSSDRSPHF.

The V gene is TRBV29-1, the J gene TRBJ2-6; no firm D call. CDR1 and CDR2 (germline): SQVTM, ANQGSEA. The germline V and J ends were trimmed by 4 bases and 1 base, with 8 bases remaining between them. This CDR3 is 14 amino acids long. The chain's CDR3 is CSVVTDSGANVLTF. CDR3 bases: TGCAGCGTTGTTACTGATTCTGGGGCCAACGTCCTGACTTTC.

The chain joins TRBV19 to TRBJ1-1, with a tentative D call TRBD1 (5 bases). Trimming took off 7 bases at V and 0 bases at J, with 15 bases between the two ends. In germline, CDR1 is LNHDA, CDR2 SQIVND (reference sequence). This CDR3 has 15 residues. The CDR3 spells CASTARVGMNTEAFF. In nucleotides, the CDR3 is TGTGCCAGTACCGCCAGGGTCGGAATGAACACTGAAGCTTTCTTT.

The chain is built from TRBV30 and TRBJ1-5; no clear D gene. Germline values: CDR1 GTSNPN, CDR2 SVGIG (reference sequence). The CDR3 consists of 13 residues. V was pared by 2 bases and J by 4 bases, with 9 bases between. The CDR3 DNA reads TGTGCCTGGAGTACAGACCGGAATCAGCCCCAGCATTTT. Amino acids: CAWSTDRNQPQHF.

This sequence joins TRBV5-1 and TRBJ1-1; 7 nucleotides line up with TRBD1. The V segment lost 4 bases and the J segment 1 base; nucleotides outside the gene matches: 4. This CDR3 is 14 amino acids long. The germline V gene has CDR1 SGHRS and CDR2 YFSETQ. CDR3 residues: CASSAGQTNTEAFF. CDR3 bases: TGCGCCAGCAGCGCGGGACAGACGAACACTGAAGCTTTCTTT.

The rearrangement joins TRBV10-3 to TRBJ2-7; tentative D call: TRBD1 (6 bases). Trimming took 2 bases from V and 3 from J, leaving 11 bases between them. This CDR3 has 14 amino acids. CDR1 is ENHRY and CDR2 is SYGVKD in the germline V gene. The CDR3 coding sequence is TGTGCCATCAGTGAGCGCGCAGGGGACTACGAGCAGTACTTC. It yields the protein CAISERAGDYEQYF.

This rearrangement joins TRBV28 to TRBJ2-6; 10 positions agree with TRBD2. This CDR3 spans 20 amino acids. V shed 6 bases and J 0 bases; nucleotides not matched to a gene: 14. Germline CDR1 MDHEN, CDR2 SYDVKM. The CDR3, as DNA: TGTGCCAGCAGCCCTGGGAGGCTAGCGGGAGTTTACTCTGGGGCCAACGTCCTGACTTTC. Its translation: CASSPGRLAGVYSGANVLTF.

The chain is built from TRBV5-4 and TRBJ1-2, with a tentative D call TRBD1 (6 bases). The CDR3 runs 16 residues. The germline V gene encodes CDR1 SGHNT and CDR2 YYREEE (reference sequence). Trimming cost V 4 bases and J 7 bases, with 23 bases left between them. The chain's CDR3 is CASSPPWGGAAGGYTF. The CDR3 DNA reads as TGTGCCAGCAGCCCACCTTGGGGGGGCGCGGCTGGTGGCTACACCTTC.

The chain couples TRBV30 to TRBJ2-7; 7 bases map to TRBD2. The V and J ends lost 8 bases and 4 bases, in that order; junction bases with no gene match: 14. CDR3 size: 14 residues. CDR1 and CDR2 from the germline V gene are GTSNPN and SVGIG (reference sequence). The CDR3 loop reads CAARDWGGSYEQYF. The CDR3 DNA sequence: TGTGCCGCGCGGGACTGGGGAGGGTCATACGAGCAGTACTTC. The full variable domain, its missing parts supplied by reference TRBV30 and TRBJ2-7, is SQTIHQWPATLVQPVGSPLSLECTVEGTSNPNLYWYRQAAGRGLQLLFYSVGIGQISSEVPQNLSASRPQDRQFILSSKKLLLSDSGFYLCAARDWGGSYEQYFGPGTRLTVT.